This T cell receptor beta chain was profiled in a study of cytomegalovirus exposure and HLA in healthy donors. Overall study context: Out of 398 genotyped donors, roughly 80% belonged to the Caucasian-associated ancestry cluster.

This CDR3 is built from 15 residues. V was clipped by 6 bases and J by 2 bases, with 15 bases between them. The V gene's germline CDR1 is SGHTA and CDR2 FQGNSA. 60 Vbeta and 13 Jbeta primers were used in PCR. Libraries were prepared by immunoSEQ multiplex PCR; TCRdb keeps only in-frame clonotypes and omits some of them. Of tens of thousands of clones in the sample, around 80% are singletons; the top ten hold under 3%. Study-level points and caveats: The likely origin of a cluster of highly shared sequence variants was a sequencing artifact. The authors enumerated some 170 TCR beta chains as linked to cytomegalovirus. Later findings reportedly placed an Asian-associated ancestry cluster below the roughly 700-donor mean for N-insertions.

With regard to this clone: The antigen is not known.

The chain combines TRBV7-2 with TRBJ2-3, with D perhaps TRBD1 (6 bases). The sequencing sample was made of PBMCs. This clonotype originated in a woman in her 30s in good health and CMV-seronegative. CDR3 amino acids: CASRPGTLLTDTQYF. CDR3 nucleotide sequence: TGTGCCAGCAGACCAGGGACACTACTCACAGATACGCAGTATTTT.